These 20 T cell receptor beta chains share one sample of origin, sequenced in a study of blood T cell repertoires in COVID-19. Generated by immunoSEQ multiplex PCR, the TCRdb table keeps only in-frame clones and is missing some. The table lists 120,000 or so clones, roughly 69% of them singletons. Input material: peripheral blood. Receptors were obtained from a woman in her sixties or seventies with acute or convalescent COVID-19.

The V gene is TRBV28, the J gene TRBJ2-3; 11 nucleotides line up with TRBD2. Germline V gives CDR1 MDHEN, CDR2 SYDVKM. The junction had 20 bases not matched to a gene; V was cut back by 7 bases and J by 2 bases. The CDR3 length is 20 residues. The CDR3 loop reads CASTFRTIAGGTLDTDTQYF. CDR3 coding DNA: TGTGCCAGCACCTTTAGGACCATAGCGGGAGGGACCCTTGACACAGATACGCAGTATTTT.

This clone was seen only a few times. V gene TRBV6-5 combines with J gene TRBJ1-6; D is uncertain. The CDR3 is 15 residues long. Germline CDR1 and CDR2: MNHEY and SVGAGI. Trimming cost V 6 bases and J 7 bases, with 16 bases left between them. In DNA, the CDR3 is TGTGCCAGCAGGGGAGAGGGCAGGTTGAATTCACCCCTCCACTTT. This codes for CASRGEGRLNSPLHF.

The chain recombines TRBV2 with TRBJ1-1; weak D call: TRBD1 (5 bases). There are 14 residues in the CDR3. CDR1 and CDR2 from the germline V gene are SNHLY and FYNNEI. Trimming pared 5 bases from V and 2 bases from J, leaving 12 bases between. The CDR3: CASSITGGNTEAFF. CDR3 DNA sequence: TGTGCCAGCAGTATTACGGGGGGTAACACTGAAGCTTTCTTT.

This sequence joins TRBV6-1 and TRBJ2-3; TRBD2 is a possible D gene (7 bases). V gave up 0 bases and J gave up 4 bases, with 17 bases separating them. Germline CDR1 reads MNHNS; CDR2 reads SASEGT. The CDR3 spans 17 residues. CDR3 nucleotides: TGTGCCAGCAGTGAAGCCCCATGGGGGGGGGCCGCAGATACGCAGTATTTT. Protein sequence: CASSEAPWGGAADTQYF.

V gene TRBV3-1 (or the pseudogene TRBV3-2) combines with J gene TRBJ1-1, with TRBD1 matching over 8 bases. The CDR3 has 14 amino acids. The V segment lost 2 bases and the J segment 6 bases; nucleotides outside the gene matches: 5. Per the germline V gene, CDR1 is LGHDT and CDR2 is YNNKEL (reference sequence). The CDR3 is CASSQRQGWAEAFF. The CDR3 nucleotides read TGTGCCAGCAGCCAAAGACAGGGGTGGGCTGAAGCTTTCTTT.

The V gene is TRBV19, the J gene TRBJ1-2, with 9 bases matching TRBD1. Unmatched junction bases numbered 11, after V lost 5 bases and J lost 1 base. The CDR3 extends over 17 amino acids. Looked up from germline, CDR1 is LNHDA and CDR2 is SQIVND (reference sequence). In nucleotides, the CDR3 is TGTGCCAGTAGTTCACGGACAGGGGCTGACTTTAACTATGGCTACACCTTC. This translates into CASSSRTGADFNYGYTF.

The rearrangement uses TRBV9 and TRBJ1-2; D not resolved. V was clipped by 4 bases and J by 7 bases, with 20 bases between them. The CDR3 extends over 15 amino acids. Germline V CDR1 and CDR2: SGDLS, YYNGEE. DNA for the CDR3: TGTGCCAGCAGCCGCCGGGAGGGAGGTTCCGGTGGCTACACCTTC. It codes for CASSRREGGSGGYTF.

This chain joins TRBV5-1 and TRBJ1-1, with a possible D match to TRBD1 (6 bases). CDR1 is SGHRS and CDR2 is YFSETQ in the germline V gene. Trimming pared 0 bases from V and 1 base from J, leaving 10 bases between. The CDR3 runs 15 residues. CDR3 sequence reads: CASSLAQGKNTEAFF. Here the CDR3 DNA reads TGCGCCAGCAGCTTGGCACAGGGCAAGAACACTGAAGCTTTCTTT. The full variable domain, completed using reference TRBV5-1 and TRBJ1-1, is KAGVTQTPRYLIKTRGQQVTLSCSPISGHRSVSWYQQTPGQGLQFLFEYFSETQRNKGNFPGRFSGRQFSNSRSEMNVSTLELGDSALYLCASSLAQGKNTEAFFGQGTRLTVV.

This clone was found once. At one of its ends the junction is not consistent with the germline gene, which may arise from a read error. This rearrangement joins TRBV7-8 to TRBJ1-1; tentatively, D is TRBD1 (5 bases). CDR3 length equals 13 residues. Germline V gives CDR1 SGHVS, CDR2 FQNEAQ. The CDR3 spells CASSLQQGSEAFF. The CDR3 bases are TGTGCCAGCAGCTTACAGCAGGGATCTGAGGCTTTCTTT.

A few counts support this clone. The DNA for the CDR3 is TGTGCCAGTAGTATCCTCCCCCAGACAGGTCGCTCCTACGAGCAGTACTTC. This codes for CASSILPQTGRSYEQYF. The chain employs TRBV19 and TRBJ2-7, with D maybe TRBD1 (6 bases). The CDR3 has 17 amino acids. Germline CDR1 and CDR2: LNHDA and SQIVND (reference sequence). Trimming took 3 bases from V and 0 from J, leaving 18 bases between them.

The V call is TRBV6-5, the J call TRBJ1-1, with TRBD1 as a possible D gene (5 bases). The CDR3 extends over 13 amino acids. V lost 0 bases and J 6 bases, leaving 8 bases between the germline ends. Germline values: CDR1 MNHEY, CDR2 SVGAGI. The CDR3 DNA is TGTGCCAGCAGTTACTCGCGGGGGGCTGAAGCTTTCTTT. Encoded protein: CASSYSRGAEAFF.

V and J are TRBV7-2 and TRBJ2-7, with 9 bases identical to TRBD2. The V gene end was trimmed by 5 bases and the J gene end by 3 bases; junction bases not matched to a gene: 8. CDR1 and CDR2 from the germline V gene are SGHTA and FQGNSA. The CDR3 extends over 15 amino acids. The CDR3 coding sequence is TGTGCCAGCAGCCCAGGGGGGACTAGCTTCTACGAGCAGTACTTC. Translating gives CASSPGGTSFYEQYF.

This sequence joins TRBV15 and TRBJ1-1; 8 nucleotides line up with TRBD1. J was trimmed by 10 bases and V by 5 bases; bases with no gene match: 9. CDR3 length equals 13 residues. Germline assignment: CDR1 LNHNV and CDR2 YYDKDF (reference sequence). The CDR3: CATSQPRTGRAFF. The CDR3 coding sequence is TGTGCCACCAGCCAACCCCGGACAGGGAGAGCTTTCTTT.

J is TRBJ1-1 and V is TRBV5-6; D gene unclear. CDR3 size: 12 residues. Trimming removed 4 bases from V and 2 bases from J, with 6 bases in between. CDR1 and CDR2 from the germline V gene are SGHDT and YYEEEE. The CDR3 reads CASSEINTEAFF. In DNA form, the CDR3 reads TGTGCCAGCAGCGAGATAAACACTGAAGCTTTCTTT.

The chain combines TRBV27 with TRBJ2-2, with D possibly TRBD2 on 6 matching bases. Trimming shortened V by 2 bases and J by 5 bases, and 9 bases separated the two germline ends. Germline V gives CDR1 MNHEY, CDR2 SMNVEV (reference sequence). This CDR3 contains 14 residues. DNA of the CDR3: TGTGCCAGCAGTTTACGGGAGTCAACCGGGGAGCTGTTTTTT. Its protein product is CASSLRESTGELFF.

The J gene is TRBJ2-7, the V gene TRBV13; TRBD1 agrees at 7 bases. Germline trimming cut 6 bases from V and 3 bases from J; bases unmatched to any gene: 17. The CDR3 contains 17 residues. Germline CDR1 is PRHDT and CDR2 is FYEKMQ (reference sequence). The CDR3 loop reads CASRANRGPTPNYEQYF. Written as DNA, the CDR3 is TGTGCCAGCAGGGCTAACAGGGGTCCAACCCCAAACTACGAGCAGTACTTC. Full variable domain (missing parts from reference TRBV13 and TRBJ2-7): AAGVIQSPRHLIKEKRETATLKCYPIPRHDTVYWYQQGPGQDPQFLISFYEKMQSDKGSIPDRFSAQQFSDYHSELNMSSLELGDSALYFCASRANRGPTPNYEQYFGPGTRLTVT.

This rearrangement joins TRBV4-1 to TRBJ1-2, with TRBD1 as a possible D gene (6 bases). The CDR3 totals 11 residues. Trimming took off 4 bases at V and 8 bases at J, with 8 bases between the two ends. CDR1 is MGHRA and CDR2 is YSYEKL in the germline V gene. The CDR3, as DNA: TGCGCCAGCAGCCCTGGACAGGGCTACACCTTC. Residues: CASSPGQGYTF.

J is TRBJ2-2 and V is TRBV5-1; 11 bases are shared with TRBD2. Germline values: CDR1 SGHRS, CDR2 YFSETQ. After removal of 4 bases from V and 5 bases from J, the junction contained 4 bases not matched to a gene. The CDR3 runs to 15 residues. CDR3 amino acids: CASSPTSGTTGELFF. As DNA, the CDR3 is TGCGCCAGCAGCCCGACTAGCGGGACGACCGGGGAGCTGTTTTTT.

This chain uses TRBV12-3 or TRBV12-4 with TRBJ1-1; weak D call: TRBD1 (6 bases). Between the trimmed V and J ends, which lost 4 bases and 1 base, there was a span of 7 bases. The CDR3 runs 13 residues. CDR3 nucleotide sequence: TGTGCCAGCAGTTCGACAGGGAACACTGAAGCTTTCTTT. Its translation: CASSSTGNTEAFF.

The J gene is TRBJ2-3, the V gene TRBV4-1; D not certain. The CDR3 is made up of 16 amino acids. Germline V CDR1 and CDR2: MGHRA, YSYEKL. Trimming took 3 bases from V and 3 from J, leaving 16 bases between them. CDR3 sequence reads: CASSHLPDKQTDTQYF. Here the CDR3 DNA reads TGCGCCAGCAGCCACCTCCCCGACAAGCAGACAGATACGCAGTATTTT.